This T cell receptor (beta chain) was observed in a study of blood T cell repertoires in COVID-19 (dated by TCRdb to 2018 to 2020). Notes on the research overall: Collaborator samples came from the United States, Italy and Spain and covered acute and convalescent phases of COVID-19. The material from the prospective study consisted of cDNA or gDNA derived from T cells, B-cell-depleted T cells, or PBMCs. Deeply sampled blood TCRbeta repertoires from subjects exposed to, actively infected with, or recovered from COVID-19 were included in the dataset. The repertoires were released in a freely available public database meant as a resource for research on the immune response to SARS-CoV-2. The samples were drawn from the first 160 participants of the ongoing ImmuneRACE study and from 1,200 or so subjects provided by 6 global collaborators. Nearly every sample came with metadata listing a de-identified subject ID, COVID-19 status, age in years and sex. Where available, HLA class I and class II types were obtained from metadata supplied by the sample provider rather than from assay-based typing. Results the study describes overall, beyond this receptor: Clinical and demographic metadata were provided uncurated, with the amount varying by source and participant.

Concerning this clone: This clone's antigen is unknown. Base qualities were left out, and no much larger clone turns up one base away.

Trimming takes 6 bases from V and 3 bases from J, and the germline ends sit 9 bases apart. According to the germline V gene, CDR1 reads KGHSH and CDR2 reads LQKENI. The CDR3 runs 13 residues from the cysteine to the phenylalanine. Only CDR3 DNA remains: 39 bases, in frame from the first base. TCRbeta CDR3 regions were amplified from genomic DNA using the immunoSEQ Assay, a bias-controlled multiplex PCR. In the original analysis: The number of nucleated cells in each sample was estimated by amplification of reference gene primers within the assay. To quantify the absolute abundance of each unique TCRbeta CDR3 rearrangement, sequence reads were collapsed and filtered. For each sample, productive Simpson clonality was calculated as the square root of Simpson's diversity index across productive rearrangements. Held by TCRdb, this immuneACCESS table contains in-frame sequences only and omits some clones. Under half of the omission traces to an unresolved V gene where checked; the cause of the rest is unknown. V and J calls and clone size are as listed in that table; D and trimming were resolved from the DNA. Counted in this sample were about 82,000 clones; roughly 70% of them appeared once. 2.5% to 3% of the sample rests with the top ten.

Whole blood was collected in K2EDTA tubes by collaborating institutions according to the institutions' own protocols. For TCRbeta analysis, collaborators shipped samples as frozen whole blood, isolated PBMCs, or DNA extracted from either of those sample types. The receptor was derived from a human donor with acute or convalescent COVID-19. The donor label of this sample is uncertain. Sequenced material: peripheral blood. The V and J segments used are TRBV18 and TRBJ2-1; no D segment can be confidently identified. The CDR3 in this case is CASSNTDYNEQFF. The nucleotide sequence is TGTGCCAGCTCGAATACTGACTACAATGAGCAGTTCTTC.